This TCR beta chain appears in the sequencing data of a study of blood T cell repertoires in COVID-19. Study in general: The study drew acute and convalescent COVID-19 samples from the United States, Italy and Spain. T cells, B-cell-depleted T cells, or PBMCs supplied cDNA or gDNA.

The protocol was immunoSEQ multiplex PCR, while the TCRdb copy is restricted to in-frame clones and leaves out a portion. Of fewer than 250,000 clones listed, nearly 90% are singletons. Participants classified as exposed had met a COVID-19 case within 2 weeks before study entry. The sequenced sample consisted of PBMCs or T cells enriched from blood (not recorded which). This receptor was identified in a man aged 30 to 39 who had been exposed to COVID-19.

The CDR3 DNA is TGTGCCACCAAGGCGGCGGGGGATGGTGAAGCTTTCTTT. This encodes CATKAAGDGEAFF. V is TRBV18 and J is TRBJ1-1; perhaps TRBD1 as D (5 bases). V lost 10 bases and J lost 7, with 19 bases in between. The germline gives CDR1 KGHSH, CDR2 LQKENI. There are 13 residues in the CDR3.